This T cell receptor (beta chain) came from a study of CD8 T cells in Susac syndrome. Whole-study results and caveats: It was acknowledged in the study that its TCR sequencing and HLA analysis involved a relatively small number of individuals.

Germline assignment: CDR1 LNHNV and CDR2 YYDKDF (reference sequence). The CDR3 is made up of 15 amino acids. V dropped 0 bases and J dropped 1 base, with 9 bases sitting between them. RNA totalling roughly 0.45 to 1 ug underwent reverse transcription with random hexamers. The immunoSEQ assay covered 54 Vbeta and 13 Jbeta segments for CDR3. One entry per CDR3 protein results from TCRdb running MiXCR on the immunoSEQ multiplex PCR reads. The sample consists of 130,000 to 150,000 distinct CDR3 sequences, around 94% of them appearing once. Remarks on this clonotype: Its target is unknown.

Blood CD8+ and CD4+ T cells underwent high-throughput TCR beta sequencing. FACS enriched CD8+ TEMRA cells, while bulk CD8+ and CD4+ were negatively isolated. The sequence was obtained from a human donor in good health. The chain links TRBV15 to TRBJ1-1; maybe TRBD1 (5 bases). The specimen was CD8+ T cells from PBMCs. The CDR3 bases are TGTGCCACCAGCAGAGATGGGGGTAGGAACACTGAAGCTTTCTTT. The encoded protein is CATSRDGGRNTEAFF.